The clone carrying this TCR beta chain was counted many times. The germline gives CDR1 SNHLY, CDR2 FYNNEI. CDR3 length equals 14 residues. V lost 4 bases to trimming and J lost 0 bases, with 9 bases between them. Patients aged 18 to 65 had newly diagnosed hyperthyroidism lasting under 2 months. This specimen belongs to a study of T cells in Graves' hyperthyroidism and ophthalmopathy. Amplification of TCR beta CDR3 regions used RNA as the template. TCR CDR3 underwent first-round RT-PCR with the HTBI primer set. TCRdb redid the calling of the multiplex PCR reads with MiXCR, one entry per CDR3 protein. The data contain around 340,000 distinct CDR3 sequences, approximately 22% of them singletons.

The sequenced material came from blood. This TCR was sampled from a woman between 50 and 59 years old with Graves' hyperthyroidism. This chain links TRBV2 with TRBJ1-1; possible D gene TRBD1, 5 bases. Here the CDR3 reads CASSAQGLNTEAFF. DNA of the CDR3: TGTGCCAGCAGTGCCCAGGGATTGAACACTGAAGCTTTCTTT.